These 16 T cell receptor beta chains were sequenced from one sample in a study of tumor-infiltrating lymphocytes in primary liver carcinoma. RNA and DNA were co-extracted from about 19-30 mg of unsorted bulk tissue. The input was roughly 0.5 ug total RNA; TCR beta cDNA was made from it with a constant-region primer. Three rounds of nested multiplex PCR with slightly modified ARM-PCR produced TCR beta libraries. Two initial PCR rounds of about 11 cycles each paired TRBV1-TRBV30 forward primers with a C-beta reverse primer. Via MiXCR, TCRdb re-called the multiplex PCR reads, giving one row per CDR3 protein. The table shows about 37,000 distinct CDR3 sequences, with approximately 82% occurring only once. Sequences were obtained from tumor-adjacent normal liver tissue. These TCRs come from a man between 35 and 55 years old with primary liver carcinoma and hepatitis B virus infection.

This clonotype was seen a handful of times. Since a much larger clone is just one base distant, this may be a read error. The CDR3 region has the DNA TGTGTCAGCAGTACAAACAATGGGCAGTTCTTC. The encoded protein is CVSSTNNGQFF. The gene calls are TRBV6-2 or TRBV6-3 and TRBJ2-1; D unclear. The germline CDR1 and CDR2 sequences are MNHEY and SVGEGT. The CDR3 is 11 residues long.

Turning to this clonotype: The CDR3 end shows no conserved phenylalanine or tryptophan, and so a read error is likely. J is TRBJ2-7 and V is TRBV29-1; tentatively, D is TRBD1 or TRBD2 (5 bases each). CDR3 length: 16 residues. Germline loops: CDR1 SQVTM, CDR2 ANQGSEA. CDR3 in amino acids: CSAMTSGTGTPQEQYS. DNA for the CDR3: TGCAGTGCCATGACATCTGGGACCGGCACTCCCCAAGAGCAGTACTCC.

Of note for this clonotype: Possible read error: a much larger clone is one base away. The chain links TRBV2 to TRBJ1-3; 7 bases are a match to TRBD1. This CDR3 region has 15 residues. Germline trimming cut 6 bases from V and 2 bases from J; bases unmatched to any gene: 7. Germline values: CDR1 SNHLY, CDR2 FYNNEI. This CDR3 is CASSQTGSPGNTIYF. CDR3 DNA: TGTGCCAGCAGCCAGACAGGGAGCCCTGGAAACACCATATATTTT.

This clonotype appeared many times. This rearrangement joins TRBV5-8 to TRBJ2-1; D tentatively fits TRBD1 or TRBD2 (6 bases each). The CDR3 is 14 residues long. V was cut by 4 bases and J by 7 bases, with 15 bases left in between. Germline CDR1 reads SGHTS; CDR2 reads YDEGEE. In DNA form, the CDR3 reads TGTGCCAGCAGCGGAGGGACAAGGGTGAATGAGCAGTTCTTC. Amino acids: CASSGGTRVNEQFF. The full variable domain, with the rest looked up from reference TRBV5-8 and TRBJ2-1, is EAGVTQSPTHLIKTRGQQATLRCSPISGHTSVYWYQQALGLGLQFLLWYDEGEERNRGNFPPRFSGRQFPNYSSELNVNALELEDSALYLCASSGGTRVNEQFFGPGTRLTVL.

The chain couples TRBV5-5 to TRBJ1-2; TRBD1 is a possible D gene (5 bases). This CDR3 is 15 amino acids long. With 4 bases removed from V and 9 bases from J, the gap between germline ends came to 22 bases. Germline V gene data show CDR1 as SGHKS and CDR2 as YYEKEE (reference sequence). CDR3 DNA sequence: TGTGCCAGCAGCGGTAACATGGGACTGAACTCTAGCTACACCTTC. This gives the protein CASSGNMGLNSSYTF.

On this clonotype: The germline gene is not matched at one end of the junction; a read error may be the cause. The chain employs TRBV6-2 or TRBV6-3 and TRBJ2-1; tentative D call: TRBD2 (6 bases). The CDR3 has 16 amino acids. Germline CDR1 MNHEY, CDR2 SVGEGT. CDR3 bases: TGTGCCAGTAGCCCCATCCGAGGAGGGCCCTACAATGAACAGTTCTTC. Amino acid sequence: CASSPIRGGPYNEQFF.

V gene TRBV29-1 combines with J gene TRBJ2-7; D gene ambiguous. Trimming took 5 bases from V and 2 from J, leaving 16 bases between them. CDR1 is SQVTM and CDR2 is ANQGSEA in the germline V gene. The CDR3 extends over 14 amino acids. DNA of the CDR3: TGCAGCGTTTGGACGGCCCAAACGCCCTACGAGCAGTACTTC. This sequence encodes CSVWTAQTPYEQYF.

Written as DNA, the CDR3 is TGTGTCTGCAGCCAAGAAGCAAGCCCTGGGGCCAACGTCCTGACTTTC. Its translation is CVCSQEASPGANVLTF. The rearrangement joins TRBV4-2 to TRBJ2-6; D not resolved. This CDR3 contains 16 residues. Germline CDR1 reads LGHNA; CDR2 reads YNFKEQ.

The chain has TRBV12-3 or TRBV12-4 and TRBJ1-2; D uncertain. The CDR3 spans 12 residues. V lost 10 bases, J lost 7 bases, and 16 bases lay in between. The CDR3 nucleotides read TGTGCCATCTCTCCGACGGAGGGTGGCTACACCTTC. As protein: CAISPTEGGYTF.

Comments on this clonotype: Compared with germline, one end of the junction differs, possibly owing to a read error. The rearrangement joins TRBV14 to TRBJ2-7; D gene unclear. The germline V gene encodes CDR1 SGHDN and CDR2 FVKESK. The CDR3 totals 13 residues. CDR3 DNA: TGTGTCAGCATCCAAGATATATTGGGGGAGCAGTACTTC. Translating it yields CVSIQDILGEQYF.

With respect to this clonotype: The junction does not match germline at one end; this may be a read error. The chain employs TRBV11-1 and TRBJ2-4; 12 bases are a match to TRBD2. Germline V gene data show CDR1 as SGHAT and CDR2 as FQDESV (reference sequence). This CDR3 region has 17 residues. CDR3 sequence (DNA): TGTGCCAGCAGCTTTCTCGGGACTAGCGGGTCCAAAAACATCCAGTACTTC. Protein sequence: CASSFLGTSGSKNIQYF.

J is TRBJ2-5 and V is TRBV11-2, with 8 bases identical to TRBD2. The CDR3 consists of 14 residues. The germline CDR1 and CDR2 sequences are SGHAT and FQNNGV. CDR3 protein: CTNSFSGGQETQYF. The DNA of the CDR3 is TGTACCAATAGCTTCAGCGGGGGACAAGAGACCCAGTACTTC. Full variable domain (outside the CDR3, taken from reference TRBV11-2 and TRBJ2-5): EAGVAQSPRYKIIEKRQSVAFWCNPISGHATLYWYQQILGQGPKLLIQFQNNGVVDDSQLPKDRFSAERLKGVDSTLKIQPAKLEDSAVYLCTNSFSGGQETQYFGPGTRLLVL.

Details on this clonotype: The junction and the germline gene differ at one end; a read error may be behind it. This chain links TRBV6-2 or TRBV6-3 with TRBJ2-1; the D is unclear. Per germline, CDR1 MNHEY and CDR2 SVGEGT. This CDR3 has 11 residues. The chain's CDR3 is CTSCTNNKQFF. The CDR3 bases are TGTACCAGCTGTACAAACAATAAGCAGTTCTTC.

This clonotype was observed many times. This chain links TRBV2 with TRBJ2-1; TRBD2 agrees at 14 bases. Germline CDR1 and CDR2: SNHLY and FYNNEI. This CDR3 comprises 14 residues. The V and J ends lost 4 bases and 10 bases, in that order; junction bases with no gene match: 3. CDR3 DNA sequence: TGTGCCAGCAGTGGACTAGCGGGAGGGGAGGAGCAGTTCTTC. Protein: CASSGLAGGEEQFF.

Remarks on this clonotype: This may come from a read error, since a much larger clone is one base off. The missing conserved phenylalanine or tryptophan at the end of this CDR3 makes a read error likely. Here the CDR3 reads CASSTTTGFNTEAFL. The CDR3, as DNA: TGTGCCAGCTCAACTACGACAGGATTCAACACTGAAGCTTTCTTA. V usage is TRBV18 and J usage is TRBJ1-1; tentatively, D is TRBD1 (6 bases). Germline assignment: CDR1 KGHSH and CDR2 LQKENI. The CDR3 loop spans 15 amino acids. V was cut by 5 bases and J by 2 bases, with 15 bases left in between.

Note on this clonotype: Lacking the conserved final phenylalanine or tryptophan, this CDR3 likely reflects a read error. The chain uses TRBV20-1 and TRBJ2-1, with D possibly TRBD1 on 5 matching bases. Germline lookup yields CDR1 DFQATT and CDR2 SNEGSKA (reference sequence). V was trimmed by 0 bases and J by 10 bases, leaving 19 bases between them. The CDR3 has 15 amino acids. CDR3 loop: CSARDLDDSSYEQFL. As DNA, the CDR3 is TGCAGTGCTAGAGATCTGGACGACAGCTCCTACGAGCAGTTCTTA.